This TCR beta chain is from a study of shared clonotypes between healthy human individuals. For the study at large: Plates per donor: three CD4 naive, three CD4 memory, two CD8 naive, one CD8 memory. The study, taken as a whole, reports: A handful of donors had 4% to 6.5% of their naive CD4 clonotypes in common. Despite large depth, rarefaction showed incomplete sorted-subset sequencing.

Using immunoSEQ multiplex PCR, the repertoire was profiled, and TCRdb retains in-frame clones only, with some absent. The table lists nearly 1 million clones, over 60% of them singletons. With regard to this clone: Its matching antigen is unknown.

The sequenced sample consisted of memory CD4+ T cells sorted from blood. Indicated subset: CD45RA-negative fraction. This TCR came from a young man in good health.

DNA of the CDR3: TGCGCCAGCAGAAGGAGAGACAGAAAGATCGACGAGCAGTACTTC. Translation: CASRRRDRKIDEQYF. This chain joins TRBV10-1 and TRBJ2-7; possibly TRBD1 for D (5 bases). The V end was cut by 6 bases, the J end by 5 bases, with 20 bases between. Germline CDR1 and CDR2: WNHNN and SYGVQD (reference sequence). CDR3 size: 15 residues.